This T cell receptor beta chain came from a study of blood T cells in healthy people across ages. Study-wide results and caveats: The study regarded diversity estimates from one million T cells as underestimates. Comparison with aged donors showed that long-lived donors had more naive CD4+ cells and higher diversity. Strong correlation linked observed beta diversity and percent naive T cells.

CDR3 length: 13 amino acids. Looked up from germline, CDR1 is DFQATT and CDR2 is SNEGSKA (reference sequence). With respect to this clonotype: Antigen specificity is unknown. An end of the junction differs from the germline gene, which may be a read error.

Using a J-beta primer mix together with a sample-barcoded 5' primer, a second PCR was run for roughly 7 to 11 cycles. Every sample returned 3 million or more CDR3-containing paired-end reads. In TCRdb, the 5' RACE reads were re-called with MiXCR into one record per CDR3 protein. The table shows hundreds of thousands of distinct CDR3 sequences, with roughly 56% occurring only once. This TCR was recovered from a man between 35 and 55 years old in good health. The sequencing sample was made of blood. The chain recombines TRBV20-1 with TRBJ2-4, with D unresolved. The CDR3 coding sequence is TGCAGTGCCGAGCATGTAGCCAAAAACATTCGGTACTTC. Its translation is CSAEHVAKNIRYF.